The 23 T cell receptor beta chains reported below all come from one sample, sequenced in a study of T cells in Graves' hyperthyroidism and ophthalmopathy. The TCR beta CDR3 regions underwent amplification using RNA transcripts as the source. First-round RT-PCR of the TCR CDR3 relied on the HTBI primer set. One entry per CDR3 protein, called by TCRdb with MiXCR from the multiplex PCR reads. The table shows 600,000 to 650,000 distinct CDR3 sequences, with around 15% occurring only once. Sequencing was carried out using blood. Receptors were obtained from a woman between 25 and 40 years old with Graves' hyperthyroidism.

This clonotype was seen more than once but under ten times. The chain links TRBV6-1 to TRBJ2-2; 9 positions agree with TRBD2. J gave up 7 bases and V 4 bases, and 13 bases lay outside the gene matches. The CDR3 has 17 residues. CDR1 MNHNS and CDR2 SASEGT come from the germline V gene. This CDR3 reads CASSGLLGSGSNGELFF. The CDR3 DNA reads as TGTGCCAGCAGTGGACTCTTGGGTAGCGGGAGTAACGGGGAGCTGTTTTTT.

This chain uses TRBV24-1 with TRBJ2-1; TRBD1 or TRBD2 may be the D gene (5 bases each). The CDR3 runs 16 residues. Germline V lookup: CDR1 KGHDR, CDR2 SFDVKD. V was pared by 5 bases and J by 5 bases, with 18 bases between. The CDR3 DNA is TGTGCCACCAGTGCCCCCGGGACCCAAACCCACAATGAGCAGTTCTTC. Its protein product is CATSAPGTQTHNEQFF.

This clonotype was counted a single time. J is TRBJ2-2 and V is TRBV7-2, with D perhaps TRBD2 (5 bases). Germline CDR1 is SGHTA and CDR2 is FQGNSA. The CDR3 covers 15 residues. The V end lost 1 base, the J end lost 4 bases, and 10 bases lay between the germline ends. Here the CDR3 reads CASSLEWRITGELFF. The CDR3 DNA reads TGTGCCAGCAGCTTAGAGTGGAGGATCACCGGGGAGCTGTTTTTT.

This clonotype was seen ten or more times. V gene TRBV29-1 combines with J gene TRBJ2-7; 7 bases are shared with TRBD1. V lost 5 bases and J lost 3; bases outside the gene matches: 10. Germline CDR1 is SQVTM and CDR2 is ANQGSEA. This CDR3 region has 14 residues. CDR3: CSVIFPGQSYEQYF. The CDR3, as DNA: TGCAGCGTTATCTTCCCGGGACAGAGCTACGAGCAGTACTTC.

The chain couples TRBV10-2 to TRBJ2-7; 15 nucleotides line up with TRBD2. V gave up 3 bases and J gave up 2 bases; unmatched junction bases: 8. This CDR3 comprises 18 residues. Germline CDR1 is WSHSY and CDR2 is SAAADI. The CDR3 loop reads CASSERGLAGGIPYEQYF. The CDR3 coding sequence is TGCGCCAGCAGTGAAAGAGGACTAGCGGGAGGGATACCCTACGAGCAGTACTTC.

J is TRBJ2-7 and V is TRBV15; D is undetermined. The germline V gene has CDR1 LNHNV and CDR2 YYDKDF (reference sequence). This CDR3 contains 17 residues. V was cut by 6 bases and J by 1 base, with 22 bases left in between. Here the CDR3 reads CATSEGAAIGRSYEQYF. CDR3 DNA sequence: TGTGCCACCAGTGAAGGTGCGGCGATCGGTCGGTCCTACGAGCAGTACTTC.

This clonotype was seen ten or more times. The V and J genes are TRBV12-3 or TRBV12-4 and TRBJ2-7; D is undetermined. Between the trimmed V and J ends, which lost 5 bases and 3 bases, there was a span of 8 bases. The CDR3 has 12 amino acids. The DNA of the CDR3 is TGTGCCAGCAGTCCCCATATCTACGAGCAGTACTTC. This sequence encodes CASSPHIYEQYF.

The chain couples TRBV29-1 to TRBJ1-3, with D uncertain. The V gene's germline CDR1 is SQVTM and CDR2 ANQGSEA. This CDR3 comprises 12 residues. Trimming shortened V by 5 bases and J by 4 bases, and 9 bases separated the two germline ends. For the CDR3, the DNA is TGCAGCGTTATGCTAGGGGGAAACACCATATATTTT. This translates into CSVMLGGNTIYF.

This clonotype was found many times. V is TRBV12-3 or TRBV12-4 and J is TRBJ2-2, with TRBD2 identical over 9 bases. The CDR3 contains 16 residues. V was clipped by 6 bases and J by 4 bases; unmatched bases: 9. CDR3 amino acids: CASSQHSGSGTGELFF. The CDR3 DNA sequence: TGTGCCAGCAGCCAACATAGCGGGAGCGGCACCGGGGAGCTGTTTTTT.

V gene TRBV7-9 combines with J gene TRBJ2-1; D may correspond to TRBD1 or TRBD2 (5 bases each). CDR3 length: 15 amino acids. Trimming took 5 bases from V and 5 from J, leaving 16 bases between them. Germline V gene data show CDR1 as SEHNR and CDR2 as FQNEAQ (reference sequence). Here the CDR3 reads CASSPAGTPNNEQFF. CDR3 DNA sequence: TGTGCCAGCAGCCCGGCCGGGACGCCAAACAATGAGCAGTTCTTC.

This clonotype was counted at least ten times. The chain is built from TRBV7-2 and TRBJ2-1; 14 bases agree with TRBD2. Germline V gene lookup returns CDR1 SGHTA and CDR2 FQGNSA. CDR3 length: 16 amino acids. J lost 9 bases, V lost 4 bases, and 8 bases had no gene match. The CDR3 spells CASSSQGTSGRVEQFF. CDR3 sequence (DNA): TGTGCCAGCAGCTCCCAGGGGACTAGCGGGAGAGTTGAGCAGTTCTTC.

This clonotype has a count of ten or more. The chain couples TRBV28 to TRBJ2-7, with TRBD1 matching over 7 bases. V shed 7 bases and J 4 bases; nucleotides not matched to a gene: 16. From germline, CDR1 is MDHEN and CDR2 SYDVKM. The CDR3 is made up of 16 amino acids. The CDR3 loop is CASIPRVGGSPYEQYF. The CDR3 coding sequence is TGTGCCAGCATCCCTAGGGTAGGGGGCTCTCCTTACGAGCAGTACTTC.

The table lists this clonotype with a few counts. V and J are TRBV30 and TRBJ2-1, with D tentatively TRBD2 (5 bases). V was clipped by 0 bases and J by 8 bases, with 8 bases between them. The CDR3 covers 12 residues. Germline CDR1 GTSNPN, CDR2 SVGIG (reference sequence). CDR3 in DNA: TGTGCCTGGAGTGTCCGGGGTTATGAGCAGTTCTTC. Protein sequence: CAWSVRGYEQFF.

The chain uses TRBV4-1 and TRBJ2-1; 9 bases align to TRBD2. Germline loops: CDR1 MGHRA, CDR2 YSYEKL. Trimming at V came to 1 base and at J to 8 bases, leaving 6 bases not matched to a gene. This CDR3 spans 15 amino acids. CDR3 sequence (DNA): TGCGCCAGCAGCCAAGGAACTTTAGCGGGAGATGAGCAGTTCTTC. Translation: CASSQGTLAGDEQFF.

The rearrangement joins TRBV20-1 to TRBJ1-2; 7 nucleotides line up with TRBD1. Per germline, CDR1 DFQATT and CDR2 SNEGSKA (reference sequence). The CDR3 totals 13 residues. V shed 6 bases and J 7 bases; nucleotides not matched to a gene: 11. CDR3 region: CSARGQPAGGYTF. Here the CDR3 DNA reads TGCAGTGCCCGGGGACAGCCGGCGGGTGGCTACACCTTC.

This clonotype appeared a single time. The chain has TRBV9 and TRBJ2-2; D is uncertain. The CDR3 spans 12 residues. Germline-derived CDR1 and CDR2 are SGDLS and YYNGEE. Deletions cut 7 bases from V and 6 bases from J, with 10 bases between. The CDR3 reads CASAGLSGELFF. CDR3 nucleotide sequence: TGTGCCAGCGCCGGGCTTTCCGGGGAGCTGTTTTTT. Filled out from reference TRBV9 and TRBJ2-2, the complete variable domain reads DSGVTQTPKHLITATGQRVTLRCSPRSGDLSVYWYQQSLDQGLQFLIQYYNGEERAKGNILERFSAQQFPDLHSELNLSSLELGDSALYFCASAGLSGELFFGEGSRLTVL.

This clonotype has a handful of counts. The chain is built from TRBV28 and TRBJ1-5, with 7 bases matching TRBD1. Germline CDR1 MDHEN, CDR2 SYDVKM. The V gene end was trimmed by 6 bases and the J gene end by 5 bases; junction bases not matched to a gene: 10. The CDR3 is 15 amino acids. CDR3 loop: CASSWGQSYYQPQHF. Written as DNA, the CDR3 is TGTGCCAGCAGCTGGGGACAGAGCTATTATCAGCCCCAGCATTTT. Complete variable domain (other parts from reference TRBV28 and TRBJ1-5): DVKVTQSSRYLVKRTGEKVFLECVQDMDHENMFWYRQDPGLGLRLIYFSYDVKMKEKGDIPEGYSVSREKKERFSLILESASTNQTSMYLCASSWGQSYYQPQHFGDGTRLSIL.

This clonotype was counted many times. The chain links TRBV6-1 to TRBJ1-5; the match to TRBD1 covers 12 bases. Losses at the gene ends were 6 bases for V and 5 bases for J; bases not matched to a gene: 5. There are 15 residues in the CDR3. Germline lookup yields CDR1 MNHNS and CDR2 SASEGT. In DNA, the CDR3 is TGTGCCAGCAGCCCGGGACAGGGGGCGTATCAGCCCCAGCATTTT. It is translated as CASSPGQGAYQPQHF.

The V gene is TRBV7-9, the J gene TRBJ2-1, with D possibly matching TRBD2 (7 bases). This CDR3 has 14 amino acids. The V end was cut by 10 bases, the J end by 2 bases, with 15 bases between. The germline V gene has CDR1 SEHNR and CDR2 FQNEAQ (reference sequence). As DNA, the CDR3 is TGTGCCACCCTAGGGGAGGGGGCCTACAATGAGCAGTTCTTC. Encoded protein: CATLGEGAYNEQFF.

The sample holds a few counts of this clonotype. An end of the junction does not agree with germline; a read error may underlie this. The CDR3 nucleotides are TGTGCCAGCAGCTTTCAGGGGGCCGGGGAACTGTTTTTT. Translated: CASSFQGAGELFF. The rearrangement links TRBV7-6 to TRBJ2-2, with 8 nucleotides matching TRBD1. The CDR3 is 13 amino acids. Germline V lookup: CDR1 SGHVS, CDR2 FNYEAQ.

This clonotype was seen ten or more times. V gene TRBV3-1 combines with J gene TRBJ2-1, with a weak D call TRBD2 (5 bases). The V and J ends lost 6 bases and 7 bases respectively, with 16 bases between them. Germline V gene data show CDR1 as LGHDT and CDR2 as YNNKEL (reference sequence). The CDR3 has 14 residues. CDR3 DNA: TGTGCCAGCAGACAACGAGAGGGAGCTAATGAGCAGTTCTTC. Translation gives CASRQREGANEQFF.

The table lists this clonotype with many counts. The rearrangement uses TRBV3-1 and TRBJ2-7; D is unclear. V was shortened by 3 bases and J by 0 bases, with 3 bases between the two germline ends. There are 12 residues in the CDR3. Germline V CDR1 and CDR2: LGHDT, YNNKEL (reference sequence). The CDR3 DNA follows: TGTGCCAGCAGCCAGGCCTCCTACGAGCAGTACTTC. Translation gives CASSQASYEQYF.

This chain joins TRBV6-2 or TRBV6-3 and TRBJ2-7; TRBD2 aligns across 10 bases. The junction had 12 bases not matched to a gene; V was cut back by 6 bases and J by 10 bases. From germline, CDR1 is MNHEY and CDR2 SVGEGT. This CDR3 has 14 residues. The CDR3 sequence is CASSTNRLAGAQYF. The CDR3 DNA reads TGTGCCAGCAGCACTAACCGACTAGCGGGCGCACAGTACTTC.